What follows is one T cell receptor (beta chain) and its context. There is no known antigen for this receptor. Base qualities are not at hand, and no much larger clone is one base apart. These data are taken from a study of blood T cell repertoires in COVID-19 (dated by TCRdb to 2018 to 2021). Regarding the research as a whole: The collaborator samples originated in the United States, Italy and Spain and spanned the acute and convalescent phases of COVID-19. Sample metadata almost always included a de-identified subject ID, COVID-19 status, age in years and sex. Samples were obtained from the ongoing ImmuneRACE study (first 160 participants) and from 1,254 subjects provided by 6 global collaborators. Where available, HLA class I and class II types were obtained from metadata supplied by the sample provider rather than from assay-based typing. The repertoires were made available in a free public database intended to serve as a resource for research on the immune response to SARS-CoV-2. The material from the prospective study consisted of cDNA or gDNA derived from T cells, B-cell-depleted T cells, or PBMCs. Subjects who had been exposed to COVID-19, were actively infected with it, or had recovered from it provided the deeply sampled blood TCRbeta repertoires that made up the dataset. Summary of the overall study and its limitations: How much clinical and demographic metadata was included differed by source and by participant, and the metadata was provided uncurated.

Whole blood was collected in K2EDTA tubes by collaborating institutions according to the institutions' own protocols. For TCRbeta analysis, collaborator samples were shipped as frozen whole blood, as isolated PBMCs, or as DNA extracted from either sample type. TCRbeta CDR3 regions were amplified from genomic DNA by means of the immunoSEQ Assay, a bias-controlled multiplex PCR. The study's processing was this. The number of nucleated cells in each sample was estimated by amplification of reference gene primers within the assay. To quantify the absolute abundance of each unique TCRbeta CDR3 rearrangement, sequence reads were collapsed and filtered. For each sample, productive Simpson clonality was calculated as the square root of Simpson's diversity index over productive rearrangements. Sourced from immuneACCESS, this table was stored by TCRdb with only in-frame sequences that have V and J called. A share of the clones is absent; for the studies checked, an unresolved V gene accounts for under half, and the remainder has no known explanation. V and J calls and clone size are those listed in that table; D and trimming were worked out from the DNA. The sample has about 150,000 clones on record, about four fifths of them singletons. The ten largest make up approximately 32% of the sample.

Per the germline V gene, MGHDK is the CDR1 and SYGVNS is the CDR2. Trimming removed 6 bases from V and 6 bases from J; the gene matches leave 12 bases unexplained. Including cysteine and phenylalanine, the CDR3 has 15 amino acids. Only the CDR3 DNA is retained, 45 bases long and in frame from the first base. This chain joins TRBV25-1 to TRBJ2-7; 9 central nucleotides agree with TRBD1. The sequence was obtained from a woman aged 55-69 years with acute or convalescent COVID-19. The sample was peripheral blood. The CDR3 is CASSPTPGQGGEQYF. In nucleotide form, the sequence is TGTGCCAGCAGCCCTACGCCGGGACAGGGTGGCGAGCAGTACTTC.